This T cell receptor (beta chain) was identified in a study of T cell clones after liver transplantation. Study at large: Post-transplant blood was tracked for graft-donor-reactive T cell clones identified in a pre-transplant mixed lymphocyte reaction. Three of eight recipients were HCV-positive; others had non-autoimmune, non-viral indications.

This clone appeared a single time. Its target is not known. Profiled with immunoSEQ multiplex PCR; TCRdb holds only in-frame clones, not every one. The sample shows 50,000 or so clones, over 55% of them seen only once. The CDR3 is 13 residues long. Looked up from germline, CDR1 is SGHRS and CDR2 is YFSETQ. Between the trimmed V and J ends, which lost 5 bases and 1 base, there was a span of 9 bases. Whole-study findings and limits: In 5 of 8 subjects, circulating graft-donor-reactive CD4 TCRbeta sequences fell significantly after transplant. Conclusions were preliminary, with small, heterogeneous patient groups.

The clonotype comes from a human patient who received a liver transplant. Among the T cells, some may be from the graft donor. The chain uses TRBV5-1 and TRBJ1-2, with unresolved D. The sample was CD4+ T cells from blood, taken approximately 54 months after liver transplant. The CDR3 is CASSRDGNYGYTF. The CDR3 bases are TGCGCCAGCAGTCGTGACGGTAACTATGGCTACACCTTC.